This record looks at one T cell receptor beta chain sequence and its context. What it binds is not known. Each sample yielded at least 6 million isolated PBMCs. Total RNA was extracted at no less than 6 micrograms per sample. The data were obtained in a study of blood T cells in healthy people across ages. Findings and caveats of the study: Estimated diversity that came from one million T cells was considered an underestimate. Diversity of TCR beta per million T cells declined in a roughly linear way with age.

Then a second PCR, running roughly 7 to 11 cycles, was carried out with a sample-barcoded 5' primer and a J-beta primer mix. One entry per CDR3 protein results from TCRdb running MiXCR on the 5' RACE reads. The data contain fewer than 1,000,000 distinct CDR3 sequences, more than 40% of them singletons. The V and J ends lost 2 bases and 8 bases respectively, with 10 bases between them. Germline lookup yields CDR1 MGHDK and CDR2 SYGVNS. The CDR3 contains 13 residues. Sequences were obtained from blood. The receptor was derived from a man between 60 and 75 years old in good health. J is TRBJ2-1 and V is TRBV25-1; D ambiguous. CDR3 region: CASSERWGYEQFF. CDR3 bases: TGTGCCAGCAGTGAAAGATGGGGTTATGAGCAGTTCTTC.